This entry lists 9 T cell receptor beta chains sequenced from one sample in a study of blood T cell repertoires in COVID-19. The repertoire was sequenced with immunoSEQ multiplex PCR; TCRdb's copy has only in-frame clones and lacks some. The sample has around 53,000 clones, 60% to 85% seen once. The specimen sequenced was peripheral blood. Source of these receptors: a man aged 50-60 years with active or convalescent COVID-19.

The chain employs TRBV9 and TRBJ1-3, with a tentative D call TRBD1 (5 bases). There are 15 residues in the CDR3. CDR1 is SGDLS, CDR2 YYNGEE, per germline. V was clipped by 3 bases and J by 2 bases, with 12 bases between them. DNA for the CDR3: TGTGCCAGCAGCGCGGGGGGGGTAGCTGGAAACACCATATATTTT. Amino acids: CASSAGGVAGNTIYF.

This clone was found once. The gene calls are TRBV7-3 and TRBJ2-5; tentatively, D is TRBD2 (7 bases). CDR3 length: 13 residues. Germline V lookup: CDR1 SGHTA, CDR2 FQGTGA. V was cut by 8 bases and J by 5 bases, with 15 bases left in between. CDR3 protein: CASGKGGQETQYF. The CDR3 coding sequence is TGTGCCAGCGGGAAGGGGGGGCAGGAGACCCAGTACTTC.

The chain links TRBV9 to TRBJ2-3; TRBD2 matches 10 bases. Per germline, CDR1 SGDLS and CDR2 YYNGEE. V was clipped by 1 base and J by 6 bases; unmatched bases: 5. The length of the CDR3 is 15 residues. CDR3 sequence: CASSVSSGSFDTQYF. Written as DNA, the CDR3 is TGTGCCAGCAGCGTATCTAGCGGGAGTTTCGATACGCAGTATTTT.

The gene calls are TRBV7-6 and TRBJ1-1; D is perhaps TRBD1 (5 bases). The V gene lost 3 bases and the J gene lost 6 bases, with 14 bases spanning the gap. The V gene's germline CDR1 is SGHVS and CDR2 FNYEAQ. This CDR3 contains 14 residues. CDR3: CASSLDPGGAEAFF. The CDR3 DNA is TGTGCCAGCAGCTTGGACCCGGGGGGGGCTGAAGCTTTCTTT. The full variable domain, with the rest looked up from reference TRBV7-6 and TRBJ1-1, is GAGVSQSPRYKVTKRGQDVALRCDPISGHVSLYWYRQALGQGPEFLTYFNYEAQQDKSGLPNDRFSAERPEGSISTLTIQRTEQRDSAMYRCASSLDPGGAEAFFGQGTRLTVV.

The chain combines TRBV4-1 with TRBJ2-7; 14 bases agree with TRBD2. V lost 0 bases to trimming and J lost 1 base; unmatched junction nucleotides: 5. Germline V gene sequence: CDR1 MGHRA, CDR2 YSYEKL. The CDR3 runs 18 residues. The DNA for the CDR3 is TGCGCCAGCAGCCAAGAGACTAGCGGGAGGGCCGTTTCCTACGAGCAGTACTTC. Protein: CASSQETSGRAVSYEQYF.

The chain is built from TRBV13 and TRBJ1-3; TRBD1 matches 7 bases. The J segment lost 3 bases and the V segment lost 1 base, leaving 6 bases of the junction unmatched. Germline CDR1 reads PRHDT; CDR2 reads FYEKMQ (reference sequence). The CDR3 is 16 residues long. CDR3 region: CASSLDRGEGGNTIYF. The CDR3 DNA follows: TGTGCCAGCAGCTTAGACAGGGGAGAAGGTGGAAACACCATATATTTT.

The CDR3 nucleotides read TGTGCCAGCAGCTTAGAGGAGGCCCAATCCAGGGGCTACACCTTC. Translation gives CASSLEEAQSRGYTF. The rearrangement joins TRBV7-9 to TRBJ1-2; no clear D gene. This CDR3 has 15 residues. V gave up 1 base and J gave up 8 bases, with 17 bases separating them. Germline assignment: CDR1 SEHNR and CDR2 FQNEAQ (reference sequence).

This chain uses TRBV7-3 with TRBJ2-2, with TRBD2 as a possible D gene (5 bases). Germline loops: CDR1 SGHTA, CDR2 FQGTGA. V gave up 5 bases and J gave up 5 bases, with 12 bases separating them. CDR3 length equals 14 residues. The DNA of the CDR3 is TGTGCCAGCAGCACCCCACGGGGAACCGGGGAGCTGTTTTTT. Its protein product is CASSTPRGTGELFF.

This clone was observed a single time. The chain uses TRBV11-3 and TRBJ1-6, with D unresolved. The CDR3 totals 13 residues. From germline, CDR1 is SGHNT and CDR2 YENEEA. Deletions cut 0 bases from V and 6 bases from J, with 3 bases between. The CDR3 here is CASSLEANSPLHF. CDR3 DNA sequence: TGTGCCAGCAGCTTAGAGGCTAATTCACCCCTCCACTTT.